Following are 11 T cell receptor beta chains from one sample sequenced in a study of cytomegalovirus exposure and HLA in healthy donors. Primers for the PCR totalled 60 Vbeta and 13 Jbeta. Produced via immunoSEQ multiplex PCR; TCRdb's table is partial and in-frame only. The sample has about 110,000 clones. Material: PBMCs. The receptor set was obtained from a man aged 30 to 45 in good health and CMV-seronegative.

This sequence joins TRBV4-1 and TRBJ1-1; unclear D gene. This CDR3 has 13 amino acids. V was trimmed by 1 base and J by 5 bases, leaving 8 bases between them. Germline V gives CDR1 MGHRA, CDR2 YSYEKL. The CDR3 DNA sequence: TGCGCCAGCAGCCAAGCGAGGGAGACTGAAGCTTTCTTT. As protein: CASSQARETEAFF.

This chain joins TRBV14 and TRBJ2-3, with D perhaps matching TRBD2 (5 bases). Germline CDR1 SGHDN, CDR2 FVKESK. This CDR3 is 15 amino acids long. Trimming left V 6 bases short and J 1 base short, with 14 bases between. The CDR3 here is CASSNTYGGTDTQYF. CDR3 coding DNA: TGTGCCAGCAGTAATACCTACGGGGGCACAGATACGCAGTATTTT.

The chain is built from TRBV10-3 and TRBJ1-1; 7 nucleotides align to TRBD1. CDR3 length: 14 amino acids. Germline CDR1 is ENHRY and CDR2 is SYGVKD. V gave up 7 bases and J gave up 6 bases; unmatched junction bases: 11. The chain's CDR3 is CAIKGGRAEPEAFF. CDR3 bases: TGTGCCATCAAAGGGGGCAGGGCGGAACCTGAAGCTTTCTTT.

J is TRBJ2-7 and V is TRBV6-1; D perhaps matches TRBD1 (5 bases). Trimming cost V 8 bases and J 1 base, with 18 bases left between them. The CDR3 consists of 15 residues. Germline V CDR1 and CDR2: MNHNS, SASEGT. The CDR3 DNA follows: TGTGCCAGCCGAGTAACTGCAGGGATTTCCTACGAGCAGTACTTC. Translation: CASRVTAGISYEQYF.

DNA of the CDR3: TGTGCCAGCAGGCAACAGGGGCGAGAGTACACCATATATTTT. Its protein product is CASRQQGREYTIYF. The chain links TRBV6-5 to TRBJ1-3; 7 bases are a match to TRBD1. Germline CDR1 is MNHEY and CDR2 is SVGAGI. CDR3 length equals 14 residues. The ends lost 6 bases at V and 8 bases at J; junction bases unmatched: 10.

The genes are TRBV25-1 and TRBJ2-2; 8 bases agree with TRBD1. V lost 11 bases and J lost 7; bases outside the gene matches: 12. In germline, CDR1 is MGHDK, CDR2 SYGVNS. The CDR3 runs to 14 residues. CDR3 loop: CAASDRALDGELFF. The CDR3 nucleotides read TGTGCCGCTTCGGACAGGGCTTTGGACGGGGAGCTGTTTTTT.

With respect to this clone: Different DNA sequences within this sample yield the same CDR3. The rearrangement links TRBV7-6 to TRBJ1-1; 7 bases are a match to TRBD1. V lost 6 bases and J lost 4; bases outside the gene matches: 8. CDR3 length equals 14 residues. In germline, CDR1 is SGHVS, CDR2 FNYEAQ. Written as DNA, the CDR3 is TGTGCCAGCAGTCGTTATAACAGGGGCACTGAAGCTTTCTTT. Amino acids: CASSRYNRGTEAFF.

The chain has TRBV5-1 and TRBJ1-2; TRBD1 agrees at 7 bases. Germline-derived CDR1 and CDR2 are SGHRS and YFSETQ. V trimming: 3 bases; J trimming: 4 bases; junction bases outside the gene matches: 6. This CDR3 comprises 14 residues. The CDR3 here is CASSSTGLGYGYTF. In DNA, the CDR3 is TGCGCCAGCAGCTCGACAGGGCTTGGCTATGGCTACACCTTC.

The chain has TRBV7-7 and TRBJ2-5; 8 nucleotides agree with TRBD2. The germline V gene has CDR1 SSHAT and CDR2 FNYEAQ (reference sequence). V lost 1 base and J lost 1; bases outside the gene matches: 8. This CDR3 has 17 residues. The CDR3: CASSLVWGLVSQETQYF. In DNA form, the CDR3 reads TGTGCCAGCAGCTTAGTTTGGGGACTAGTCTCCCAAGAGACCCAGTACTTC. The full variable domain, in which reference TRBV7-7 and TRBJ2-5 provide the parts outside the CDR3, is GAGVSQSPRYKVTKRGQDVTLRCDPISSHATLYWYQQALGQGPEFLTYFNYEAQPDKSGLPSDRFSAERPEGSISTLTIQRTEQRDSAMYRCASSLVWGLVSQETQYFGPGTRLLVL.

The chain is built from TRBV2 and TRBJ1-4, with 7 bases matching TRBD1. The CDR3 loop spans 16 amino acids. CDR1 is SNHLY and CDR2 is FYNNEI in the germline V gene. V lost 10 bases and J lost 4; bases outside the gene matches: 15. Written as DNA, the CDR3 is TGTGCCATTCACAGGGGACATGGGTTAGATAATGAAAAACTGTTTTTT. Encoded protein: CAIHRGHGLDNEKLFF.

The CDR3 reads CSVDRGTTGELFF. For the CDR3, the DNA is TGCAGCGTCGACAGGGGGACCACCGGGGAGCTGTTTTTT. The rearrangement links TRBV29-1 to TRBJ2-2, with 9 bases aligning to TRBD1. With V trimmed by 6 bases and J by 4 bases, 3 bases remained unmatched. The germline V gene encodes CDR1 SQVTM and CDR2 ANQGSEA. There are 13 residues in the CDR3.